This T cell receptor (beta chain) was sequenced in a study of T cell repertoires in ileal Crohn's disease. The overall study: At surgery, 30% to 35% of patients smoked, with median disease duration roughly 7.2 years. General study results and limits: Clonal expansions were more frequent in active smokers than non-smokers at surgery.

This clone was recorded only once. Its antigen is undetermined. TCRB immunosequencing input was about 520 nanograms of biopsy DNA per sample. The assay was immunoSEQ multiplex PCR, and TCRdb's table has in-frame clones only and misses some. The sample consists of 9,500 to 13,000 clones, under 80% of them appearing once. CDR1 is SGHRS, CDR2 YFSETQ, per germline. The CDR3 contains 14 residues. The junction had 5 bases not matched to a gene; V was cut back by 5 bases and J by 7 bases. The sample taken for sequencing was ileal tissue. V usage is TRBV5-1 and J usage is TRBJ2-2; 10 bases fit TRBD1. This receptor was taken from an adult with Crohn's disease. CDR3 coding DNA: TGCGCCAGCAGGGGGACAGGGGCTTACGGGGAGCTGTTTTTT. This gives the protein CASRGTGAYGELFF.